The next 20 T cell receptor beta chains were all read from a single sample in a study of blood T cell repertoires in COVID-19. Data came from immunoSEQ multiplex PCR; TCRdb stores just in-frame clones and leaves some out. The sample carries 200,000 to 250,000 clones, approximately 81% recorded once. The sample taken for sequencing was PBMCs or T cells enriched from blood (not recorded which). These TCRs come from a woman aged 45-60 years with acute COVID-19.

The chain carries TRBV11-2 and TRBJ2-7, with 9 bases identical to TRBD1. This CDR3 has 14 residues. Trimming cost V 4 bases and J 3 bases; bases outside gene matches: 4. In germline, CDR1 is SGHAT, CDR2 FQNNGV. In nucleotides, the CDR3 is TGTGCCAGCAGCTCACAGGGGGCAGGCTACGAGCAGTACTTC. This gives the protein CASSSQGAGYEQYF. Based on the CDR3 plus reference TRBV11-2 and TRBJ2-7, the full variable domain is EAGVAQSPRYKIIEKRQSVAFWCNPISGHATLYWYQQILGQGPKLLIQFQNNGVVDDSQLPKDRFSAERLKGVDSTLKIQPAKLEDSAVYLCASSSQGAGYEQYFGPGTRLTVT.

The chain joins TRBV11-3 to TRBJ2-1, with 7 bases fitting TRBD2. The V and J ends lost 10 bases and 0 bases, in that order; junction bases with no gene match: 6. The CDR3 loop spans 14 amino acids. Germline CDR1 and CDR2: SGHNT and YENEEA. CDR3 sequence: CATAGGGSYNEQFF. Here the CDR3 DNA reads TGTGCCACCGCTGGGGGGGGCTCCTACAATGAGCAGTTCTTC.

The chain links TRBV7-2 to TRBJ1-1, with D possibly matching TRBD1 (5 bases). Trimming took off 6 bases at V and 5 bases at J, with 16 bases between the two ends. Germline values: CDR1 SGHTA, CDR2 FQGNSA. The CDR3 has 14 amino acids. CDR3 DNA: TGTGCCAGCAGTCGAACAGGAGGGAGGACTGAAGCTTTCTTT. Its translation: CASSRTGGRTEAFF. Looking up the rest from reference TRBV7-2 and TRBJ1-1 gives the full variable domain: GAGVSQSPSNKVTEKGKDVELRCDPISGHTALYWYRQSLGQGLEFLIYFQGNSAPDKSGLPSDRFSAERTGGSVSTLTIQRTQQEDSAVYLCASSRTGGRTEAFFGQGTRLTVV.

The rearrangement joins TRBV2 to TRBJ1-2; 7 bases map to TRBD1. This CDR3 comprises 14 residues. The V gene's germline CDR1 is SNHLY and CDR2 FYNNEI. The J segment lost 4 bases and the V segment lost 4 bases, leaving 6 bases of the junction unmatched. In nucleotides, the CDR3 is TGTGCCAGCAGTGGCGACAGGGCGACCTATGGCTACACCTTC. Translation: CASSGDRATYGYTF.

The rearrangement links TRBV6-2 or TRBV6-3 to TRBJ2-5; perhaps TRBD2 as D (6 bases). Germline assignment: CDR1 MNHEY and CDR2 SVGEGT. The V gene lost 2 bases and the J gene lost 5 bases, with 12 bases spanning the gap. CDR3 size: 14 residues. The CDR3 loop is CASSYTGSSETQYF. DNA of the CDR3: TGTGCCAGCAGTTACACCGGGAGTAGTGAGACCCAGTACTTC.

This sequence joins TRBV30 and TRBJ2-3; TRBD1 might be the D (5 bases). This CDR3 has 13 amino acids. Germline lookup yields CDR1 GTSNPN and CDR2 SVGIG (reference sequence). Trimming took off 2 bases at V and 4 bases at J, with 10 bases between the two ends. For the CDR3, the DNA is TGTGCCTGGAGTCGATCACAGGCAGATACGCAGTATTTT. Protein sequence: CAWSRSQADTQYF.

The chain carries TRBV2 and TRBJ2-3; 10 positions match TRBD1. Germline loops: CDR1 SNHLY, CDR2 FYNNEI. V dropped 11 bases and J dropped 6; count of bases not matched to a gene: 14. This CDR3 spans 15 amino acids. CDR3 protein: CARAPRDRGSDTQYF. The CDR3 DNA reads TGTGCCCGCGCACCGCGGGACAGGGGATCCGATACGCAGTATTTT.

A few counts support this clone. The CDR3 sequence is CASSSSSGRIYEQYF. DNA of the CDR3: TGTGCCAGCAGCTCGTCTAGCGGGCGGATCTACGAGCAGTACTTC. The chain has TRBV11-2 and TRBJ2-7; TRBD2 matches at 8 bases. The CDR3 runs to 15 residues. Germline CDR1 and CDR2: SGHAT and FQNNGV. With V trimmed by 4 bases and J by 3 bases, 8 bases remained unmatched.

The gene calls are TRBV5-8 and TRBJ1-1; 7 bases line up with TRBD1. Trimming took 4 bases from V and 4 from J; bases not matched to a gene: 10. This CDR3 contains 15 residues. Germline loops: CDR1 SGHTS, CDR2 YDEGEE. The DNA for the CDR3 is TGTGCCAGCAGCCCCGACAGGGTATTTAGCACTGAAGCTTTCTTT. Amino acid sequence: CASSPDRVFSTEAFF.

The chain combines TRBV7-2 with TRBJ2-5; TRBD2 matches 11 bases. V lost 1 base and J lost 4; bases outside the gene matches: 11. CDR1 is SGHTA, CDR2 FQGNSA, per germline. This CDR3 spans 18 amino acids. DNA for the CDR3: TGTGCCAGCAGCTTAGAAGTTAGCGGGGGGGCCAGGCGAGAGACCCAGTACTTC. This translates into CASSLEVSGGARRETQYF.

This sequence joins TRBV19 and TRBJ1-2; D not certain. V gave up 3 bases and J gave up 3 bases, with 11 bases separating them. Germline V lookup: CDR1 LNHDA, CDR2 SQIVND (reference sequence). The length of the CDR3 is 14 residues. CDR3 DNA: TGTGCCAGTAGTATCCTTCGACGGGACTATGGCTACACCTTC. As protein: CASSILRRDYGYTF.

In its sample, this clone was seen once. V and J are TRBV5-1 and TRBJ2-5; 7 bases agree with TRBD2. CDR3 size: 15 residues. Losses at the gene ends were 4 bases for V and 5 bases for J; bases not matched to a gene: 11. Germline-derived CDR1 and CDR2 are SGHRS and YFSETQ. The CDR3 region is CASSPGGLGGETQYF. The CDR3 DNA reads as TGCGCCAGCAGCCCCGGTGGGCTCGGGGGGGAGACCCAGTACTTC.

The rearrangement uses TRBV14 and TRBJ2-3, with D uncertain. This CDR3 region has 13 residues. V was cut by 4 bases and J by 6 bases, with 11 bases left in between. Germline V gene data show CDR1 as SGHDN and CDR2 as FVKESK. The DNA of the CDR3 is TGTGCCAGCAGCCCAGATGTATTGGATACGCAGTATTTT. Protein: CASSPDVLDTQYF.

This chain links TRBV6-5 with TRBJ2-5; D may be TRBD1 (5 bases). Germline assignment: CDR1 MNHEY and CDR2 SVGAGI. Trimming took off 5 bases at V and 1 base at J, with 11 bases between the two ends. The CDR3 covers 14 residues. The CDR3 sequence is CASSHGRGQETQYF. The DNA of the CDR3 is TGTGCCAGCAGTCACGGTAGGGGCCAAGAGACCCAGTACTTC.

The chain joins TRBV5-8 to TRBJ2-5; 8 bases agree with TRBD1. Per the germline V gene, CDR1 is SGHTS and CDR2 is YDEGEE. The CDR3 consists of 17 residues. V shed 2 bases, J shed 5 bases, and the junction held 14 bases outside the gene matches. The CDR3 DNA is TGTGCCAGCAGCTTAAACAGGGGGACAACCCACCTCGAGACCCAGTACTTC. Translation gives CASSLNRGTTHLETQYF. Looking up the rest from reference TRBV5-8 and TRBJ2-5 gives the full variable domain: EAGVTQSPTHLIKTRGQQATLRCSPISGHTSVYWYQQALGLGLQFLLWYDEGEERNRGNFPPRFSGRQFPNYSSELNVNALELEDSALYLCASSLNRGTTHLETQYFGPGTRLLVL.

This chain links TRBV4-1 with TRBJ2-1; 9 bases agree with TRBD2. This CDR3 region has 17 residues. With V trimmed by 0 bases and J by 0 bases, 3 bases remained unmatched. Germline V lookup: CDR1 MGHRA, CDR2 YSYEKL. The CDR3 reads CASSQDSTSGSYNEQFF. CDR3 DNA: TGCGCCAGCAGCCAAGATTCGACTAGCGGCTCCTACAATGAGCAGTTCTTC.

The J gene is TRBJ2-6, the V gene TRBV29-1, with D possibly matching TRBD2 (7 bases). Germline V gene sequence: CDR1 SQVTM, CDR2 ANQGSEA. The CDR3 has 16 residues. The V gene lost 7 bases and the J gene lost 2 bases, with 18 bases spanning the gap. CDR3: CSAATLGGPGANVLTF. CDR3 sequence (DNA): TGCAGCGCGGCGACCTTGGGGGGGCCTGGGGCCAACGTCCTGACTTTC.

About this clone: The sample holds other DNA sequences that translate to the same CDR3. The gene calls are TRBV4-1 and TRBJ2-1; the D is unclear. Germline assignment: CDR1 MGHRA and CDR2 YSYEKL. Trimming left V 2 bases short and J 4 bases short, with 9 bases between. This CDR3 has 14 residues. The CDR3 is CASSQTSTYNEQFF. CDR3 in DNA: TGCGCCAGCAGCCAAACCTCAACTTACAATGAGCAGTTCTTC.

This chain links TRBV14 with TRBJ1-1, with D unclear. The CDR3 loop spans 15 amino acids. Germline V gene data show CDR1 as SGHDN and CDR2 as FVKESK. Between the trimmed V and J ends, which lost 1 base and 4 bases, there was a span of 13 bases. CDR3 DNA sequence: TGTGCCAGCAGCCAAGGGGTTAAACGGGGCACTGAAGCTTTCTTT. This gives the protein CASSQGVKRGTEAFF.

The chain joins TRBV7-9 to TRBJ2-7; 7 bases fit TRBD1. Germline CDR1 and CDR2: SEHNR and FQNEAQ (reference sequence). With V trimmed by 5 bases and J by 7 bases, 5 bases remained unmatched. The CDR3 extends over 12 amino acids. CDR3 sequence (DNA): TGTGCCAGCAGCGTGACAGGGTTAGAGCAGTACTTC. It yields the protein CASSVTGLEQYF. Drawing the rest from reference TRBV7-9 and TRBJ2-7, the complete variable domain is DTGVSQNPRHKITKRGQNVTFRCDPISEHNRLYWYRQTLGQGPEFLTYFQNEAQLEKSRLLSDRFSAERPKGSFSTLEIQRTEQGDSAMYLCASSVTGLEQYFGPGTRLTVT.